This TCR beta chain was identified during a study of cytomegalovirus exposure and HLA in healthy donors. General observations from the study: Roughly uniform depth of sequencing across donors was assumed in presence/absence analyses. A prior analysis recorded that most TCR beta V segments were productive about 87% or about 30% of the time.

The study sampled nominally healthy donors, though unrecorded immune exposures were likely. In the case of this clone: The target antigen is unknown.

The PCR had 60 Vbeta and 13 Jbeta primers. Sequencing used immunoSEQ multiplex PCR; TCRdb keeps in-frame clones, though not all of them. The data show fewer than 250,000 clones, around 82% seen once. Material for sequencing was PBMCs. The receptor was isolated from a woman in her twenties or thirties in good health and CMV-seropositive.

CDR3 residues: CASSPWGSGGSSSYNEQFF. CDR3 DNA: TGCGCCAGCAGCCCCTGGGGTAGCGGGGGCTCGAGCTCCTACAATGAGCAGTTCTTC. J is TRBJ2-1 and V is TRBV5-1; 9 bases are a match to TRBD2. The J segment lost 0 bases and the V segment lost 4 bases, leaving 14 bases of the junction unmatched. Germline V lookup: CDR1 SGHRS, CDR2 YFSETQ. The CDR3 consists of 19 residues.